These 8 T cell receptor beta chains originate from one sample sequenced in a study of T-cell memory formation after mild COVID-19. TCRdb independently ran MiXCR on the 5' RACE reads; one entry per CDR3 protein. The table lists around 300,000 distinct CDR3 sequences, around 15% of them singletons. The sample was PBMCs or a T cell subset sorted from them (not recorded which). The origin of the receptors is a man aged 18 to 29 who had mild COVID-19 (a few samples of this study predate the infection). Cell type and time point are not known.

This clonotype came up a few times. V and J are TRBV4-3 and TRBJ2-1; TRBD2 agrees at 10 bases. The germline CDR1 and CDR2 sequences are LGHNA and YSLEER. V shed 4 bases, J shed 4 bases, and the junction held 16 bases outside the gene matches. The CDR3 runs to 19 residues. The CDR3 sequence: CASSPGSSRTSGPYNEQFF. CDR3 sequence (DNA): TGCGCCAGCAGCCCGGGATCTAGCCGGACTAGCGGACCTTACAATGAGCAGTTCTTC.

V usage is TRBV12-3 or TRBV12-4 and J usage is TRBJ2-5, with TRBD1 identical over 8 bases. The V and J ends lost 7 bases and 5 bases, in that order; junction bases with no gene match: 6. This CDR3 is 13 amino acids long. As DNA, the CDR3 is TGTGCCAGCACCCTCGGACAGGGTGAGACCCAGTACTTC. Translated, it gives CASTLGQGETQYF.

The CDR3 spells CAASAQGVTTDTQYF. The CDR3 coding sequence is TGTGCCGCCAGCGCACAGGGGGTGACCACAGATACGCAGTATTTT. The rearrangement uses TRBV10-3 and TRBJ2-3, with 8 bases lining up with TRBD1. The CDR3 has 15 residues. CDR1 and CDR2 from the germline V gene are ENHRY and SYGVKD. V was clipped by 11 bases and J by 2 bases; unmatched bases: 12.

This clonotype was seen ten or more times. The chain carries TRBV15 and TRBJ1-5; D gene uncertain. CDR1 is LNHNV and CDR2 is YYDKDF in the germline V gene (reference sequence). The CDR3 covers 12 residues. The V end was cut by 1 base, the J end by 5 bases, with 3 bases between. The DNA of the CDR3 is TGTGCCACCAGCAGAGCAGATCAGCCCCAGCATTTT. Its translation is CATSRADQPQHF.

This clonotype was seen only once. The chain recombines TRBV7-8 with TRBJ2-3; D perhaps matches TRBD2 (5 bases). Trimming stripped 5 bases from V and 6 bases from J, with 15 bases between. The CDR3 contains 14 residues. CDR1 and CDR2 (germline): SGHVS, FQNEAQ. The CDR3 sequence is CASSPEGRGDTQYF. For the CDR3, the DNA is TGTGCCAGCAGCCCCGAGGGTCGCGGGGATACGCAGTATTTT. The full variable domain, in which reference TRBV7-8 and TRBJ2-3 provide the parts outside the CDR3, is GAGVSQSPRYKVAKRGQDVALRCDPISGHVSLFWYQQALGQGPEFLTYFQNEAQLDKSGLPSDRFFAERPEGSVSTLKIQRTQQEDSAVYLCASSPEGRGDTQYFGPGTRLTVL.

This clonotype was seen at least ten times. The rearrangement joins TRBV29-1 to TRBJ2-1; D is possibly TRBD2 (5 bases). Trimming left V 6 bases short and J 7 bases short, with 13 bases between. This CDR3 contains 12 residues. CDR1 and CDR2 from the germline V gene are SQVTM and ANQGSEA. The CDR3 DNA sequence: TGCAGCGTCATGAGGGCAGGAAATGAGCAGTTCTTC. Translation gives CSVMRAGNEQFF.

For this clonotype: A much larger clonotype is one base distant, so this may be a read error. The chain has TRBV12-3 or TRBV12-4 and TRBJ2-3, with unresolved D. The CDR3 has 13 residues. V shed 6 bases and J shed 4 bases, with 11 bases lying between them. DNA of the CDR3: TGTGCCAGCAGATCCGACCGTCCAGATACGCAGTATTTT. Translated, it gives CASRSDRPDTQYF.

V and J are TRBV5-4 and TRBJ2-5; 9 nucleotides align to TRBD1. This CDR3 region has 14 residues. V lost 4 bases to trimming and J lost 3 bases; unmatched junction nucleotides: 4. CDR1 and CDR2 from the germline V gene are SGHNT and YYREEE (reference sequence). In nucleotides, the CDR3 is TGTGCCAGCAGCCCAAGGACAGGGGAAGAGACCCAGTACTTC. This sequence encodes CASSPRTGEETQYF.